These T cell receptor beta chains were read from a single sample in a study of blood T cell repertoires in COVID-19. The protocol was immunoSEQ multiplex PCR, while the TCRdb copy is restricted to in-frame clones and leaves out a portion. The repertoire holds about 63,000 clones, with approximately 79% as singletons. The sample consisted of peripheral blood. Receptor source: a human donor in a cohort sampled during active COVID-19. The CDR3 runs from the conserved cysteine through the conserved F or W.

>14|TRBV28|TRBJ2-7
CASSLIAGWDEQYF
>11|TRBV28|TRBJ1-1
CASREGTEAFF
>18|TRBV28|TRBJ2-3
CASSHGRGLGGSADTQYF
>12|TRBV2|TRBJ2-7
CASSESWSEQYF
>12|TRBV3-1/TRBV3-2|TRBJ2-7
CASSQIATEQYF
>15|TRBV7-2|TRBJ2-7
CASSPWTGGGYEQYF
>17|TRBV19|TRBJ2-1
CASSMSWGQGPYNEQFF
>12|TRBV20-1|TRBJ2-1
CSASKSAAAAFF
>16|TRBV6-5|TRBJ1-6
CASSYSGAWYNSPLHF
>15|TRBV7-2|TRBJ1-5
CASSRTGANNQPQHF
>14|TRBV18|TRBJ2-7
CASSPRQGAHEQYF
>16|TRBV19|TRBJ2-2
CASSVRLAGLVGELFF
>15|TRBV5-1|TRBJ1-2
CASSRPLGQDYGYTF
>16|TRBV4-2|TRBJ2-7
CASSQDSGGVRYEQYF
>16|TRBV27|TRBJ2-1
CASSLGDYGGYNEQFF
>14|TRBV5-6|TRBJ2-7
CASSLGDSTYEQYF
>21|TRBV14|TRBJ2-1
CASSQRLTSGSWGYSYNEQFF
>13|TRBV7-9|TRBJ2-3
CASSFGGADTQYF
>11|TRBV28|TRBJ2-7
CASSFNYEQYF
>14|TRBV7-9|TRBJ2-7
CASRDLSGVAEQYF
>15|TRBV11-2|TRBJ2-7
CASSHLEGSYYEQYF
>13|TRBV2|TRBJ1-3
CASKEGAGNTIYF
>15|TRBV6-6|TRBJ2-7
CASMDRQSGYYEQYF
>18|TRBV30|TRBJ1-1
CAWRGETGIFRFKPEAFF
>15|TRBV30|TRBJ2-1
CAWSVRASGYNEQFF
>14|TRBV30|TRBJ1-2
CAWSVKGTDHGYTF
>15|TRBV14|TRBJ1-1
CASSRDRGFGGEAFF
>11|TRBV28|TRBJ2-4
CASSLGNIQYF
>16|TRBV10-2|TRBJ1-2
CASSESARGLTGGYTF
>15|TRBV19|TRBJ2-7
CASSVLAGGTYEQYF
>14|TRBV29-1|TRBJ1-1
CSVSQPWGGTEAFF
>14|TRBV3-1/TRBV3-2|TRBJ2-7
CASSHRGTSGEQYF
>19|TRBV5-4|TRBJ2-1
CASSLAWIAGASSYNEQFF
>13|TRBV12-3/TRBV12-4|TRBJ1-3
CASSALLGNTIYF
>13|TRBV7-9|TRBJ2-7
CASSLVTGYEQYF
>20|TRBV28|TRBJ2-1
CASSFVGLAGPRSSYNEQFF
>14|TRBV4-3|TRBJ2-5
CASSPRRVWETQYF
>12|TRBV9|TRBJ2-1
CASSPPVNEQFF
>14|TRBV15|TRBJ2-5
CATSSRLTQETQYF
>16|TRBV7-4|TRBJ1-5
CASSYRRQGPYQPQHF
>15|TRBV29-1|TRBJ2-2
CSVVSGSSNTGELFF
>15|TRBV5-1|TRBJ2-2
CASSPETVNTGELFF
>14|TRBV5-4|TRBJ2-7
CASSESGRKYEQYF
>15|TRBV24-1|TRBJ1-5
CATSGGSGDNQPQHF
>14|TRBV5-6|TRBJ1-5
CASSRTGGNQPQHF
>14|TRBV7-9|TRBJ1-1
CASKDSQWNTEAFF
>14|TRBV15|TRBJ1-1
CATSREAGYTEAFF
>14|TRBV4-3|TRBJ2-1
CASSQGEPYNEQFF
>16|TRBV29-1|TRBJ2-1
CSVEVSGSGWGNEQFF
>14|TRBV4-3|TRBJ2-6
CASSPRAPEAVLTF
>13|TRBV12-3/TRBV12-4|TRBJ1-3
CASSFGPRNTIYF
>17|TRBV4-2|TRBJ1-1
CASSQVGGVDMNTEAFF
>15|TRBV6-2/TRBV6-3|TRBJ2-1
CASSYALGGAGEQFF
>14|TRBV6-5|TRBJ2-7
CASSYGDSWYEQYF
>15|TRBV7-6|TRBJ1-1
CASSLSRGGDTEAFF
>15|TRBV6-1|TRBJ2-1
CASSEGTSGSNEQFF
>14|TRBV29-1|TRBJ2-3
CSVDGGSRTDTQYF
>17|TRBV7-9|TRBJ1-4
CASSRSSLQGVSEKLFF
>15|TRBV11-2|TRBJ2-4
CASSFGSNGKNIQYF
>15|TRBV5-1|TRBJ2-1
CASSPTSGIYNEQFF